These 11 T cell receptor beta chains came from one sample sequenced in a study of metastatic and nonmetastatic thyroid tumors. MiXCR was used by TCRdb to re-call the PCR reads. The sample shows 26,000 or so clones, around 3.9% of them seen only once. Thyroid surgery had not been preceded by any treatment in any patient. Specimen: blood. Receptors were obtained from a male donor with papillary thyroid cancer or a benign thyroid nodule (not recorded which). Some clones in this sample may be carry-over from other donors' samples.

In this sample, this clone turned up a few times. The J gene is TRBJ1-2, the V gene TRBV19; 8 bases are a match to TRBD1. This CDR3 contains 14 residues. The germline V gene encodes CDR1 LNHDA and CDR2 SQIVND (reference sequence). The V segment lost 3 bases and the J segment 4 bases; nucleotides outside the gene matches: 4. CDR3 bases: TGTGCCAGTAGTATCCAGGGGGCGGCCTATGGCTACACCTTC. It codes for CASSIQGAAYGYTF. Variable domain in full (rest from reference TRBV19 and TRBJ1-2): DGGITQSPKYLFRKEGQNVTLSCEQNLNHDAMYWYRQDPGQGLRLIYYSQIVNDFQKGDIAEGYSVSREKKESFPLTVTSAQKNPTAFYLCASSIQGAAYGYTFGSGTRLTVV.

This clone occurred a few times. V is TRBV6-4 and J is TRBJ2-7; 10 nucleotides line up with TRBD1. This CDR3 is 15 amino acids long. The J segment lost 3 bases and the V segment lost 1 base, leaving 3 bases of the junction unmatched. The germline V gene encodes CDR1 MRHNA and CDR2 SNTAGT. This chain's CDR3 is CASSDFRTGGYEQYV. DNA of the CDR3: TGTGCCAGCAGTGACTTCCGGACAGGGGGCTACGAGCAGTACGTC.

This clone was seen at least ten times. The CDR3 sequence is CASSLNERNIQYF. CDR3 nucleotide sequence: TGTGCCAGCAGTTTGAACGAGAGAAACATTCAGTACTTC. The chain couples TRBV12-3 or TRBV12-4 to TRBJ2-4, with D uncertain. V lost 3 bases and J 6 bases, leaving 9 bases between the germline ends. This CDR3 is 13 amino acids long.

The CDR3 loop reads CAWSVRWGNEQYF. The CDR3 DNA reads as TGTGCCTGGAGTGTACGGTGGGGTAACGAGCAGTACTTC. The chain links TRBV30 to TRBJ2-7; no definite D call. There are 13 residues in the CDR3. The V end lost 0 bases, the J end lost 5 bases, and 11 bases lay between the germline ends. The germline V gene has CDR1 GTSNPN and CDR2 SVGIG (reference sequence).

This clone was seen repeatedly, ten times or more. The rearrangement joins TRBV27 to TRBJ2-3; perhaps TRBD2 as D (5 bases). The CDR3 sequence is 17 residues long. V shed 2 bases and J shed 4 bases, with 19 bases lying between them. CDR1 is MNHEY, CDR2 SMNVEV, per germline (reference sequence). CDR3 protein: CASSLNVRLALSDTQYF. Here the CDR3 DNA reads TGTGCCAGCAGTTTAAATGTGCGGCTAGCCTTATCAGATACGCAGTATTTT.

The rearrangement links TRBV6-1 to TRBJ2-7; D is possibly TRBD1 or TRBD2 (6 bases each). V lost 1 base to trimming and J lost 10 bases, with 14 bases between them. Per the germline V gene, CDR1 is MNHNS and CDR2 is SASEGT. The CDR3 spans 13 residues. Here the CDR3 reads CASSEGGAESQYF. The CDR3 region has the DNA TGTGCCAGCAGTGAAGGGGGGGCTGAGAGCCAGTACTTC.

V gene TRBV6-1 combines with J gene TRBJ1-6, with D uncertain. CDR3 length: 12 residues. Trimming cost V 4 bases and J 8 bases, with 6 bases left between them. Germline CDR1 is MNHNS and CDR2 is SASEGT. CDR3 loop: CASSAWYSPLHF. The CDR3 DNA reads TGTGCCAGCAGTGCGTGGTATTCACCCCTCCACTTT.

This clone was found many times. CDR3 amino acids: CASSPGAGETQYF. The CDR3 DNA follows: TGTGCCAGCAGCCCCGGTGCGGGAGAGACCCAGTACTTC. J is TRBJ2-5 and V is TRBV7-2; the D gene is possibly TRBD2 (5 bases). Germline V gene data show CDR1 as SGHTA and CDR2 as FQGNSA. The CDR3 length is 13 residues. V lost 5 bases and J 4 bases, leaving 11 bases between the germline ends. Looking up the rest from reference TRBV7-2 and TRBJ2-5 gives the full variable domain: GAGVSQSPSNKVTEKGKDVELRCDPISGHTALYWYRQSLGQGLEFLIYFQGNSAPDKSGLPSDRFSAERTGGSVSTLTIQRTQQEDSAVYLCASSPGAGETQYFGPGTRLLVL.

The chain combines TRBV6-2 or TRBV6-3 with TRBJ2-2, with unresolved D. Trimming took 2 bases from V and 5 from J, leaving 3 bases between them. This CDR3 spans 12 amino acids. From germline, CDR1 is MNHEY and CDR2 SVGEGT. The chain's CDR3 is CASSYRTGELFF. As DNA, the CDR3 is TGTGCCAGCAGTTACCGGACCGGGGAGCTGTTTTTT.

This clone has a handful of counts. This chain joins TRBV6-9 and TRBJ2-1; weak D call: TRBD1 (5 bases). Germline assignment: CDR1 MNHGY and CDR2 SVAAGI. This CDR3 region has 15 residues. V lost 2 bases, J lost 4 bases, and 12 bases lay in between. The CDR3: CASSYVDTTYNEQFF. In DNA form, the CDR3 reads TGTGCCAGCAGTTATGTGGACACAACTTACAATGAGCAGTTCTTC.

This clone showed up just a few times. The DNA of the CDR3 is TGCAGTGCTAGAGATCGGACTAGCGGGAGCTCCTACAATGAGCAGTTCTTC. This gives the protein CSARDRTSGSSYNEQFF. The chain couples TRBV20-1 to TRBJ2-1; 13 nucleotides line up with TRBD2. CDR3 length equals 17 residues. Germline V gives CDR1 DFQATT, CDR2 SNEGSKA (reference sequence). V shed 0 bases and J 0 bases; nucleotides not matched to a gene: 2.